Given below is one T cell receptor beta chain in context. Its cognate antigen is unknown. The data derive from a study of post-analysis software for immune sequencing data. Study-wide context: The cohort encompassed relapsing-remitting, secondary progressive and progressive-relapsing multiple sclerosis disease courses.

Points from the study as a whole: There were five or six TRBV segments more frequent in patients than controls, and TRBV5-6, TRBV5-1 and TRBV20-1 were among them.

The V gene lost 1 base and the J gene lost 6 bases, with 22 bases spanning the gap. Germline CDR1 is LGHNA and CDR2 is YSLEER. The CDR3 length is 17 residues. Included in the TCR beta cDNA libraries were unique molecular identifiers. MiXCR was run by TCRdb on the PCR reads, yielding one entry per CDR3 protein. The table includes 650,000 to 850,000 distinct CDR3 sequences, roughly 46% detected once. The sample was blood. V usage is TRBV4-3 and J usage is TRBJ2-7; D is undetermined. The sequence was obtained from a girl between 10 and 17 years old with multiple sclerosis. This chain's CDR3 is CASSQGLEGPLLSEQYF. CDR3 in DNA: TGCGCCAGCAGCCAAGGTCTGGAAGGTCCCCTTCTAAGCGAGCAGTACTTC.